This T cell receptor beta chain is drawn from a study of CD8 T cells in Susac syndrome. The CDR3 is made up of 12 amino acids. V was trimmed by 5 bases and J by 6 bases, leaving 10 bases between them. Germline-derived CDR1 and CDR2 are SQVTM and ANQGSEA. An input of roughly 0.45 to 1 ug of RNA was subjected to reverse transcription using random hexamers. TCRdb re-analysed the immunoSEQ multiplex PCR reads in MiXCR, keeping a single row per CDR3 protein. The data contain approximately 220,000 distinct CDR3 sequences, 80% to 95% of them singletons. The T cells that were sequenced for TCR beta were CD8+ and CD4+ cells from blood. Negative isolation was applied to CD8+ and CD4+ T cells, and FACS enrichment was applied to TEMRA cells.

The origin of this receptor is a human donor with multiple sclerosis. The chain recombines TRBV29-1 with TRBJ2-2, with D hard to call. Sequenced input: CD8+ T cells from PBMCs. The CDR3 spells CSVYEESGELFF. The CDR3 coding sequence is TGCAGCGTTTATGAGGAATCCGGGGAGCTGTTTTTT.